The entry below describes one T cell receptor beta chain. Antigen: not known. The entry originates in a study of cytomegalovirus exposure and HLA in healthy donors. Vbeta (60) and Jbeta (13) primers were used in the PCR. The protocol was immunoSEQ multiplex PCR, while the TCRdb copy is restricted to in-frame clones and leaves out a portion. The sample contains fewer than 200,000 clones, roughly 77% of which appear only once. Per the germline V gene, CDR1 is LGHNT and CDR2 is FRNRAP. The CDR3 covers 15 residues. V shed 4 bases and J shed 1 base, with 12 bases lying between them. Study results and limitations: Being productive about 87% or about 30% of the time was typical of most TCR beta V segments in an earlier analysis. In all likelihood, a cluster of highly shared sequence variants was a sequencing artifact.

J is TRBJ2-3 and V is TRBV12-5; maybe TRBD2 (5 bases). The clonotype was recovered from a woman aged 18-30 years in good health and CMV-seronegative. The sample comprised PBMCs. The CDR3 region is CASGSEGFRTDTQYF. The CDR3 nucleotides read TGTGCTAGTGGTTCCGAGGGATTTCGCACAGATACGCAGTATTTT.